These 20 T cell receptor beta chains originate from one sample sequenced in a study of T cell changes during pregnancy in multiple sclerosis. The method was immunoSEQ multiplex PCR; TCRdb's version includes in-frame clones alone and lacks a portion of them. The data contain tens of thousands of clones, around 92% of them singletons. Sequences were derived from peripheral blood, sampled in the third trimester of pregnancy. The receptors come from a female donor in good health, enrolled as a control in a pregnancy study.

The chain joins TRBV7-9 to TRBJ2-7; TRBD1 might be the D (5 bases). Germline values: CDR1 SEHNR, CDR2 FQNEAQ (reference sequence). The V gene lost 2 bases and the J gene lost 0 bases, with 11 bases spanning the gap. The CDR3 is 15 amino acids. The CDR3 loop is CASSLPTGTSYEQYF. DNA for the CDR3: TGTGCCAGCAGCTTACCCACAGGCACCTCCTACGAGCAGTACTTC.

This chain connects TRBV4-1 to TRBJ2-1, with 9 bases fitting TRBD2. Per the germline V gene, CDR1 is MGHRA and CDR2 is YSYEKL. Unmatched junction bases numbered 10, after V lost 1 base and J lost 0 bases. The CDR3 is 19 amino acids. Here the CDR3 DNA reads TGCGCCAGCAGCCAAGGGCCCCCTAGCGGGATGAGCTCCTACAATGAGCAGTTCTTC. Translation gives CASSQGPPSGMSSYNEQFF.

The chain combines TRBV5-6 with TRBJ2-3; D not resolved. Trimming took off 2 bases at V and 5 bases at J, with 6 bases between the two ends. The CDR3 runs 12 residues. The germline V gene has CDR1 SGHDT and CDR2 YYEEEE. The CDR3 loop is CASSLSVDTQYF. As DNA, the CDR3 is TGTGCCAGCAGCTTATCTGTAGATACGCAGTATTTT.

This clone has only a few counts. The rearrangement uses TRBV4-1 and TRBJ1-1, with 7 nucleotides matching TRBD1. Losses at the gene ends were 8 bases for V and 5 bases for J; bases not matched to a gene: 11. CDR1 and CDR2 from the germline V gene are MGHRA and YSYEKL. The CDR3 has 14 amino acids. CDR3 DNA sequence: TGCGCCAGCGGGTGGAGGGGGCAAGGGACTGAAGCTTTCTTT. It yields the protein CASGWRGQGTEAFF.

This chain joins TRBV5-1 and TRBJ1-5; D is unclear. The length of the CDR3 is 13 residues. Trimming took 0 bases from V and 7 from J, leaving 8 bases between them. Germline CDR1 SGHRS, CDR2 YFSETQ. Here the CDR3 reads CASSLDIGQPQHF. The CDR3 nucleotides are TGCGCCAGCAGCTTGGATATTGGCCAGCCCCAGCATTTT.

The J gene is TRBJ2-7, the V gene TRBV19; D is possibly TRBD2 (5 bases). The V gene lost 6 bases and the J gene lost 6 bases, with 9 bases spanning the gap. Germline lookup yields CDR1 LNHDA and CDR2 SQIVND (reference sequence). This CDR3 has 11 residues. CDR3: CASRFGGEQYF. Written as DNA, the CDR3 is TGTGCCAGTAGATTTGGAGGCGAGCAGTACTTC. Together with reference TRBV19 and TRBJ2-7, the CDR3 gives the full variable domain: DGGITQSPKYLFRKEGQNVTLSCEQNLNHDAMYWYRQDPGQGLRLIYYSQIVNDFQKGDIAEGYSVSREKKESFPLTVTSAQKNPTAFYLCASRFGGEQYFGPGTRLTVT.

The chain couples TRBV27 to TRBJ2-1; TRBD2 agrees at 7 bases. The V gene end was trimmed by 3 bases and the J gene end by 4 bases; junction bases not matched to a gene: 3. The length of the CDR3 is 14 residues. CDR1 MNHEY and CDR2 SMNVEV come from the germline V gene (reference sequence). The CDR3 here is CASSFRRGYNEQFF. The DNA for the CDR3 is TGTGCCAGCAGTTTTCGGCGGGGGTACAATGAGCAGTTCTTC.

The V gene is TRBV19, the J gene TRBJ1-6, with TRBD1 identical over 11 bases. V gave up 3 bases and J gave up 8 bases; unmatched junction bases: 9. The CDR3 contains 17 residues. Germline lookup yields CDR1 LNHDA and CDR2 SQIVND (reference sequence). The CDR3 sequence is CASSIYYPGQGDSPLHF. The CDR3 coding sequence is TGTGCCAGTAGTATTTATTATCCGGGACAGGGGGATTCACCCCTCCACTTT.

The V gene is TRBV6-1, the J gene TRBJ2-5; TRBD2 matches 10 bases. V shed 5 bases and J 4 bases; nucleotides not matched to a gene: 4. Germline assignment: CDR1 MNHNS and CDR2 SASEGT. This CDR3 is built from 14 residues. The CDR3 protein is CASSSGGATETQYF. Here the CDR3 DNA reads TGTGCCAGCAGTAGCGGGGGGGCGACAGAGACCCAGTACTTC.

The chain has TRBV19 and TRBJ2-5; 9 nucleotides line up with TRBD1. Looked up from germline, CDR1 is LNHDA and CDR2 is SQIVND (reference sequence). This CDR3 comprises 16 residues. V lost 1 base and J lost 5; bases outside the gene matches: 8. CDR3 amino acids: CASSIGDRGTWETQYF. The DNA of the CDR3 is TGTGCCAGTAGTATAGGTGACAGGGGGACGTGGGAGACCCAGTACTTC. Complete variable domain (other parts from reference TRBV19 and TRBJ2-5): DGGITQSPKYLFRKEGQNVTLSCEQNLNHDAMYWYRQDPGQGLRLIYYSQIVNDFQKGDIAEGYSVSREKKESFPLTVTSAQKNPTAFYLCASSIGDRGTWETQYFGPGTRLLVL.

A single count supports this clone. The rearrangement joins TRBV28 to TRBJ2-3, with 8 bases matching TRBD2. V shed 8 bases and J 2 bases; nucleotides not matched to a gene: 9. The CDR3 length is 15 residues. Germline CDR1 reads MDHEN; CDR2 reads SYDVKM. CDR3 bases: TGTGCCAGCGTAGAGCGGGGGAGAAACACAGATACGCAGTATTTT. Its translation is CASVERGRNTDTQYF. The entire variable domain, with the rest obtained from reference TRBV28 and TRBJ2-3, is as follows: DVKVTQSSRYLVKRTGEKVFLECVQDMDHENMFWYRQDPGLGLRLIYFSYDVKMKEKGDIPEGYSVSREKKERFSLILESASTNQTSMYLCASVERGRNTDTQYFGPGTRLTVL.

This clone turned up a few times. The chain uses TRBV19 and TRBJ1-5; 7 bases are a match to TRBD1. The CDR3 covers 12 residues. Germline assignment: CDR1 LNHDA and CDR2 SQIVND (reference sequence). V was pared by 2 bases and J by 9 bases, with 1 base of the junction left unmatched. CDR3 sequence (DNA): TGTGCCAGTAGTATAAGGACAGGGCCCCAGCATTTT. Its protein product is CASSIRTGPQHF.

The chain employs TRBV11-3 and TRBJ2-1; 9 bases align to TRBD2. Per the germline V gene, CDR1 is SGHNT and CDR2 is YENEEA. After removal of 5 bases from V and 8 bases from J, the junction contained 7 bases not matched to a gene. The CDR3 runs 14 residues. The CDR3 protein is CASSPTSGGYEQFF. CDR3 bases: TGTGCCAGCAGCCCGACTAGCGGAGGCTATGAGCAGTTCTTC.

The CDR3 loop is CSVGASGRTDTQYF. The CDR3 DNA follows: TGCAGCGTTGGAGCTAGCGGACGCACAGATACGCAGTATTTT. The V and J genes are TRBV29-1 and TRBJ2-3; 7 bases map to TRBD2. The CDR3 covers 14 residues. Unmatched junction bases numbered 5, after V lost 4 bases and J lost 1 base. Germline CDR1 reads SQVTM; CDR2 reads ANQGSEA.

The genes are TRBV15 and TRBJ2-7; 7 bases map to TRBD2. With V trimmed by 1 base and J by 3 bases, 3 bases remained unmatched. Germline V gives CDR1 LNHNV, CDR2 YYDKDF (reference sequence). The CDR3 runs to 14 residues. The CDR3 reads CATSRGEGSYEQYF. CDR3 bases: TGTGCCACCAGCAGAGGGGAGGGAAGCTACGAGCAGTACTTC.

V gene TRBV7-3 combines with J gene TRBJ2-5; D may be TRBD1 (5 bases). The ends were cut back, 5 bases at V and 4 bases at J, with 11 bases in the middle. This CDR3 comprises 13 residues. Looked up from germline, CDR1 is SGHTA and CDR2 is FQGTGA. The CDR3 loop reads CASSTGVGETQYF. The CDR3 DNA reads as TGTGCCAGCAGCACAGGAGTTGGAGAGACCCAGTACTTC.

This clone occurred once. CDR3 DNA sequence: TGTGCCAGCAGTGAGACAGGAAGCAATTCACCCCTCCACTTT. Encoded protein: CASSETGSNSPLHF. The genes are TRBV2 and TRBJ1-6, with D maybe TRBD1 (6 bases). V lost 3 bases to trimming and J lost 7 bases, with 10 bases between them. The CDR3 is 14 amino acids. Germline V gives CDR1 SNHLY, CDR2 FYNNEI. The entire variable domain, with the rest obtained from reference TRBV2 and TRBJ1-6, is as follows: EPEVTQTPSHQVTQMGQEVILRCVPISNHLYFYWYRQILGQKVEFLVSFYNNEISEKSEIFDDQFSVERPDGSNFTLKIRSTKLEDSAMYFCASSETGSNSPLHFGNGTRLTVT.

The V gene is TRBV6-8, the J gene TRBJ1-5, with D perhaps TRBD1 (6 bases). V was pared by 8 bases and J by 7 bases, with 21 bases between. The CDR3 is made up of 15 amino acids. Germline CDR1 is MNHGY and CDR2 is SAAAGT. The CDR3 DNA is TGTGCCAGCGTCAGGGGTTCAGCCCTTCGACAGCCCCAGCATTTT. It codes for CASVRGSALRQPQHF.

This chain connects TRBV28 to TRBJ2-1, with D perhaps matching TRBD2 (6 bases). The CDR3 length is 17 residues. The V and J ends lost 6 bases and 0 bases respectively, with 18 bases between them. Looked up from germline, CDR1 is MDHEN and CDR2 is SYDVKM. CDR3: CASRTPLLADSYNEQFF. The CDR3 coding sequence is TGTGCCAGCAGAACCCCTCTACTAGCAGACTCCTACAATGAGCAGTTCTTC.

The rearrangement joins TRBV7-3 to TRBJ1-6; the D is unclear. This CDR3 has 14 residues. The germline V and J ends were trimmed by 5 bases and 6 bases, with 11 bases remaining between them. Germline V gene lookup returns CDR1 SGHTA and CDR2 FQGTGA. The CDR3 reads CASSPTGVNSPLHF. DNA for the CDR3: TGTGCCAGCAGCCCGACCGGGGTTAATTCACCCCTCCACTTT.